This paragraph reports one T cell receptor beta chain. Its antigen is currently unknown. The CDR3 extends 3 residues past the end of the read, so its final part is completed from the germline J gene. V gave up 1 base and J gave up 1 base, with 5 bases separating them. The CDR3 is 13 amino acids. Looked up from germline, CDR1 is SGHAT and CDR2 is FQNNGV. This sample is drawn from a study of T cells in women clearing cervical HPV infection. Whole-study context: For cases, blood was sampled a median 149 days after lesion detection, interquartile range 90 to 200 days.

TCRdb's copy holds only in-frame clones and misses some; the assay was immunoSEQ multiplex PCR. In all, the sample yields 35,000 to 45,000 clones. Each participant carried one incident cervical HPV16 infection only. Study results and limitations: Richness differences could reflect unmeasured T-cell content per sample. Repertoire richness, not evenness, was significantly elevated in CIN3+ cases versus controls.

This TCR was recovered from a woman aged 18-69 years with a cervical HPV16 infection that either progressed to CIN3+ or cleared (not recorded which). Material for sequencing was blood buffy coat. This chain connects TRBV11-2 to TRBJ2-7; the D is unclear. The CDR3 bases that were read are TGTGCCAGCAGCTTAGTCCGGTCCTACGAG. Translated, it gives CASSLVRSYE. The entire CDR3 sequence reads CASSLVRSYEQYF. Variable domain in full (rest from reference TRBV11-2 and TRBJ2-7): EAGVAQSPRYKIIEKRQSVAFWCNPISGHATLYWYQQILGQGPKLLIQFQNNGVVDDSQLPKDRFSAERLKGVDSTLKIQPAKLEDSAVYLCASSLVRSYEQYFGPGTRLTVT.